These T cell receptor beta chains were read from a single sample in a study of immune evolution from preneoplasia to lung adenocarcinoma. Clones were sequenced by immunoSEQ multiplex PCR, and TCRdb holds only the in-frame ones, with some missing. This table has over 5,500 clones, about 80% appearing once. The sequencing input was FFPE lung adenocarcinoma in situ tissue. These receptor sequences come from an older donor with lung adenocarcinoma. The CDR3 runs from the conserved cysteine through the conserved F or W. Each record gives: clone size, V gene, D gene, J gene, CDR3 protein, CDR3 DNA. The D gene is left open where the match is weak. Only part of the rows carry a size: once, few, many, or a class if the clone is expanded.

size: -; V: TRBV7-9; D: TRBD2; J: TRBJ2-1; CDR3: CASSPGGYNEQFF; DNA: TGTGCCAGCAGCCCGGGAGGGTACAATGAGCAGTTCTTC
size: -; V: TRBV27; D: -; J: TRBJ2-1; CDR3: CASSLSVRTNEQFF; DNA: TGTGCCAGCAGTTTAAGTGTTCGGACCAATGAGCAGTTCTTC
size: -; V: TRBV18; D: TRBD2; J: TRBJ2-7; CDR3: CASSLRTSGSSYEQYF; DNA: TGTGCCAGCTCACTAAGGACTAGCGGGAGTTCCTACGAGCAGTACTTC
size: once; V: TRBV30; D: -; J: TRBJ2-1; CDR3: CAWSHNRIPSWGNEQFF; DNA: TGTGCCTGGAGCCACAACCGGATCCCGAGCTGGGGGAATGAGCAGTTCTTC
size: -; V: TRBV7-2; D: TRBD1; J: TRBJ2-3; CDR3: CASSPPGQGMRDTQYF; DNA: TGTGCCAGCAGCCCCCCCGGACAGGGGATGAGAGATACGCAGTATTTT
size: once; V: TRBV5-4; D: TRBD1; J: TRBJ2-7; CDR3: CASSLDRGYEQYF; DNA: TGTGCCAGCAGCTTGGACAGGGGATACGAGCAGTACTTC
size: -; V: TRBV12-5; D: -; J: TRBJ1-3; CDR3: CASGFDGGNTIYF; DNA: TGTGCTAGTGGTTTCGACGGAGGAAACACCATATATTTT
size: -; V: TRBV5-1; D: TRBD1; J: TRBJ1-3; CDR3: CASSDDRGSGNTIYF; DNA: TGCGCCAGCAGCGATGACAGGGGCTCTGGAAACACCATATATTTT
size: -; V: TRBV27; D: TRBD1; J: TRBJ2-6; CDR3: CASSPSRDRGRANVLTF; DNA: TGTGCCAGCAGTCCGTCCCGGGACAGGGGTCGGGCCAACGTCCTGACTTTC
size: -; V: TRBV6-5; D: -; J: TRBJ1-1; CDR3: CASRGYGAEAFF; DNA: TGTGCCAGCAGAGGATACGGGGCTGAAGCTTTCTTT
size: -; V: TRBV5-4; D: -; J: TRBJ1-2; CDR3: CASSQTGYGYTF; DNA: TGTGCCAGCAGCCAGACAGGATACGGCTACACCTTC
size: once; V: TRBV11-2; D: -; J: TRBJ1-2; CDR3: CASSLDGPANYGYTF; DNA: TGTGCCAGCAGCTTAGATGGTCCAGCTAACTATGGCTACACCTTC
size: -; V: TRBV6-1; D: -; J: TRBJ1-1; CDR3: CASSGVYTEAFF; DNA: TGTGCCAGCAGTGGGGTTTACACTGAAGCTTTCTTT
size: -; V: TRBV7-9; D: -; J: TRBJ1-2; CDR3: CASSLPNGGYGYTF; DNA: TGTGCCAGCAGCTTACCCAACGGGGGCTATGGCTACACCTTC
size: -; V: TRBV6-5; D: TRBD2; J: TRBJ2-2; CDR3: CASSYSISGSGELFF; DNA: TGTGCCAGCAGTTACTCGATTAGCGGGAGCGGGGAGCTGTTTTTT
size: -; V: TRBV6-5; D: TRBD1; J: TRBJ1-6; CDR3: CASSSLQGGNSPLHF; DNA: TGTGCCAGCAGTTCCCTACAGGGGGGGAATTCACCCCTCCACTTT